The clone carrying this T cell receptor (beta chain) was counted many times. Source material for PBMCs was about 11 ml fresh peripheral blood. CDR3 length: 13 residues. Trimming pared 8 bases from V and 1 base from J, leaving 11 bases between. The TCR beta CDR3 regions underwent amplification using RNA transcripts as the source. The HTBI primer set served for first-round RT-PCR of the TCR CDR3. TCRdb processed the multiplex PCR reads anew with MiXCR; each CDR3 protein has one entry. This table has about 350,000 distinct CDR3 sequences, roughly 14% appearing once. This sample was included in a study of T cells in Graves' hyperthyroidism and ophthalmopathy.

Input material: blood. This receptor was identified in a woman under 40 with Graves' hyperthyroidism. V is TRBV12-3 or TRBV12-4 and J is TRBJ1-2; D gene uncertain. The CDR3 loop is CASCYLFNYGYTF. The CDR3 DNA is TGTGCCAGCTGCTACCTGTTTAACTATGGCTACACCTTC.